This is a list of T cell receptor beta chains from one sample in a study of blood T cell repertoires in COVID-19. Measured with immunoSEQ multiplex PCR; TCRdb has only the in-frame clones, and not every one. The table records around 30,000 clones, approximately 88% of them present only once. The source material was peripheral blood. The receptors were sampled from a woman in her thirties or forties with active or convalescent COVID-19. The CDR3 runs from the conserved cysteine through the conserved F or W. A D gene is named only where the DNA matches it firmly. Clone size appears in some rows only: once, few, many, or a class for an expanded clone.

clone_size	d_call	v_call	j_call	cdr3_length	cdr3_nt	cdr3_aa
NA	NA	TRBV19	TRBJ1-1	13	TGTGCCAGTACCATTTCCCGGGGTACTGAAGCTTTCTTT	CASTISRGTEAFF
NA	NA	TRBV28	TRBJ2-2	14	TGTGCCAGCAGGTCGCAGGGTTACACCGGGGAGCTGTTTTTT	CASRSQGYTGELFF
NA	TRBD2	TRBV7-8	TRBJ2-3	16	TGTGCCAGCAGCTTCAGACTAGCGGGGGTCGGAGATACGCAGTATTTT	CASSFRLAGVGDTQYF
NA	NA	TRBV28	TRBJ1-6	12	TGTGCCAGCAGTTTATGGAGGAGACCCCTCCACTTT	CASSLWRRPLHF
once	TRBD1	TRBV5-1	TRBJ1-2	15	TGCGCCAGCAGCTTGGAGACAGGGGTTAACTATGGCTACACCTTC	CASSLETGVNYGYTF
NA	TRBD1	TRBV7-2	TRBJ2-7	15	TGTGCCAGCAGCTTAGTAAGGGACAGCTACTACGAGCAGTACTTC	CASSLVRDSYYEQYF
NA	NA	TRBV6-2/TRBV6-3	TRBJ1-1	17	TGTGCCAGCAGTTACGGGCTTGGGGGCGACGTGAACACTGAAGCTTTCTTT	CASSYGLGGDVNTEAFF
NA	NA	TRBV12-2	TRBJ1-2	17	TGTGCAAGTCGCCCACCCGGGGTGAACAGGGCTGGTTATGGCTACACCTTC	CASRPPGVNRAGYGYTF
NA	NA	TRBV30	TRBJ1-2	12	TGTGCCTGGATAGACCAGGGGTATGGCTACACCTTC	CAWIDQGYGYTF
NA	NA	TRBV19	TRBJ2-3	19	TGTGCCAGTAGTATGATCCCTCCCGGAGGGGGCGCCCCGGTAGATACGCAGTATTTT	CASSMIPPGGGAPVDTQYF
NA	TRBD1	TRBV5-6	TRBJ1-1	13	TGTGCCAGCAGCTTGGGTGGGACAGATGAAGCTTTCTTT	CASSLGGTDEAFF
NA	NA	TRBV29-1	TRBJ2-6	15	TGCAGCGTTAAGGGACTGGTGGCGGGGGCCAACGTCCTGACTTTC	CSVKGLVAGANVLTF
NA	NA	TRBV13	TRBJ2-3	18	TGTGCCAGCAGCTTAGAGGGGAGAAGCGGGCCCCGCACAGATACGCAGTATTTT	CASSLEGRSGPRTDTQYF
NA	TRBD2	TRBV20-1	TRBJ2-5	14	TGCAGTGCTAGTAACGGGGGGGAGCAAGAGACCCAGTACTTC	CSASNGGEQETQYF
NA	TRBD2	TRBV7-3	TRBJ2-1	16	TGTGCCAGCAGCTTTGGATCGGGGGGTGGTTACAATGAGCAGTTCTTC	CASSFGSGGGYNEQFF
NA	TRBD2	TRBV28	TRBJ2-3	15	TGTGCCAGCAGGTCTAGCGGGAGTTTCCTAGATACGCAGTATTTT	CASRSSGSFLDTQYF
NA	TRBD1	TRBV28	TRBJ1-2	13	TGTGCCAGCAGTTTAGCAGGGGGCTATGGCTACACCTTC	CASSLAGGYGYTF
NA	NA	TRBV5-1	TRBJ1-1	14	TGCGCCAGCAGCTCGGGGGGTGAATACACTGAAGCTTTCTTT	CASSSGGEYTEAFF
NA	NA	TRBV6-6	TRBJ1-1	14	TGTGCCAGCAGTTACTCAAGCCGAGACACTGAAGCTTTCTTT	CASSYSSRDTEAFF